This is a list of T cell receptor beta chains from one sample in a study of cytomegalovirus exposure and HLA in healthy donors. TCRdb keeps only in-frame clones here, not all; method: immunoSEQ multiplex PCR. The sample lists about 73,000 clones; about 94% were seen once. Sequenced input: PBMCs. These receptors all come from a woman between 18 and 29 years old in good health and CMV-seronegative. CDR3s include the opening cysteine and the closing phenylalanine or tryptophan. Fields, in order: clone size, V gene, D gene, J gene, CDR3 protein, CDR3 DNA. A D gene is named only where the DNA matches it firmly. Clone size is given for some rows only: seen once, a few or many times, or a class if the clone is expanded.

>NA|TRBV7-3|NA|TRBJ1-3
CASSLFGGSGNTIYF
TGTGCCAGCAGCTTATTCGGGGGCTCTGGAAACACCATATATTTT
>once|TRBV9|NA|TRBJ1-4
CASSFPGGPEKLFF
TGTGCCAGCAGCTTCCCGGGAGGGCCAGAAAAACTGTTTTTT
>NA|TRBV9|TRBD1|TRBJ1-2
CASSVDNRGFYGYTF
TGTGCCAGCAGCGTAGATAACAGGGGTTTCTATGGCTACACCTTC
>NA|TRBV28|TRBD1|TRBJ2-7
CASSFGTGVYEQYF
TGTGCCAGCAGTTTCGGGACAGGGGTCTACGAGCAGTACTTC
>once|TRBV12-5|NA|TRBJ2-2
CASGWAPAGELFF
TGTGCTAGTGGTTGGGCACCGGCTGGGGAGCTGTTTTTT
>NA|TRBV30|NA|TRBJ1-5
CAWSLGRGGQPQHF
TGTGCCTGGAGTCTGGGGCGAGGGGGTCAGCCCCAGCATTTT
>NA|TRBV5-4|TRBD2|TRBJ2-1
CASSLLLTSGGVSYNEQFF
TGTGCCAGCAGCTTGCTATTGACTAGCGGGGGGGTTTCCTACAATGAGCAGTTCTTC
>NA|TRBV10-3|TRBD2|TRBJ2-3
CAISEGSGGWTDTQYF
TGTGCCATCAGTGAGGGTAGCGGGGGGTGGACAGATACGCAGTATTTT
>NA|TRBV6-5|TRBD2|TRBJ2-5
CASSLLAGGGETQYF
TGTGCCAGCAGTCTACTAGCGGGGGGCGGGGAGACCCAGTACTTC
>once|TRBV9|NA|TRBJ2-5
CASSVGGGRETQYF
TGTGCCAGCAGCGTAGGGGGGGGGCGAGAGACCCAGTACTTC
>NA|TRBV30|TRBD1|TRBJ1-4
CAWSGRQGQWEKLFF
TGTGCCTGGAGTGGCAGACAGGGTCAATGGGAAAAACTGTTTTTT
>once|TRBV13|NA|TRBJ2-7
CASSLVSRDWTYEQYF
TGTGCCAGCAGCTTAGTTTCTCGGGACTGGACCTACGAGCAGTACTTC
>NA|TRBV19|TRBD1|TRBJ2-5
CASSIGAPTGTETQYF
TGTGCCAGTAGTATCGGGGCCCCGACAGGGACGGAGACCCAGTACTTC
>once|TRBV7-9|NA|TRBJ2-1
CASSLDREPRWEQFF
TGTGCCAGCAGCTTAGACAGGGAGCCACGATGGGAGCAGTTCTTC
>NA|TRBV27|TRBD2|TRBJ2-1
CASSLPSSGSYNEQFF
TGTGCCAGCAGTTTACCTTCTAGCGGGTCTTACAATGAGCAGTTCTTC
>NA|TRBV5-6|TRBD2|TRBJ2-1
CASSLELAGGPRNEQFF
TGTGCCAGCAGCTTGGAACTAGCGGGGGGGCCGCGCAATGAGCAGTTCTTC
>NA|TRBV15|TRBD1|TRBJ1-2
CATSRDRQGDFGYTF
TGTGCCACCAGCAGAGATCGACAGGGGGACTTTGGCTACACCTTC
>once|TRBV11-2|TRBD1|TRBJ1-4
CASSSRQGTEKLFF
TGTGCCAGCAGCTCCCGACAGGGGACTGAAAAACTGTTTTTT
>NA|TRBV6-5|NA|TRBJ2-3
CASSIAGGTDTQYF
TGTGCCAGCTCGATAGCCGGAGGCACAGATACGCAGTATTTT
>NA|TRBV2|TRBD1|TRBJ1-6
CASSRQGRNSPLHF
TGTGCCAGCAGTAGACAGGGTAGAAATTCACCCCTCCACTTT
>NA|TRBV28|NA|TRBJ1-5
CASSLLTGNNQPQHF
TGTGCCAGCAGTCTCCTAACAGGGAACAATCAGCCCCAGCATTTT
>NA|TRBV11-3|NA|TRBJ2-5
CASSFDREETQYF
TGTGCCAGCAGCTTCGACAGAGAAGAGACCCAGTACTTC
>once|TRBV19|NA|TRBJ1-2
CASSFFGGYTF
TGTGCCAGTAGTTTTTTTGGCGGCTACACCTTC
>NA|TRBV5-1|TRBD1|TRBJ1-2
CASSWGTGGLNYGYTF
TGCGCCAGCAGCTGGGGGACAGGGGGCCTTAACTATGGCTACACCTTC
>NA|TRBV4-2|NA|TRBJ2-7
CASSGGGDRPYEQYF
TGTGCCAGCAGCGGGGGGGGTGACAGGCCCTACGAGCAGTACTTC
>NA|TRBV19|TRBD2|TRBJ2-3
CASSITRLAGAANPSTDTQYF
TGTGCCAGTAGCATAACTCGACTAGCGGGGGCCGCAAATCCCTCCACAGATACGCAGTATTTT
>NA|TRBV19|TRBD2|TRBJ2-4
CASSILAGDIQYF
TGTGCCAGTAGTATACTAGCGGGGGACATTCAGTACTTC
>NA|TRBV6-6|TRBD1|TRBJ1-4
CASSSTGLSLEKLFF
TGTGCCAGCAGTTCGACAGGGTTGAGCTTAGAAAAACTGTTTTTT